The entry below gives a single TCR beta chain sequence along with its context. What it binds is not known. The sample originates from a study of cytomegalovirus exposure and HLA in healthy donors. Study-level findings and limits: Most of the TCR beta V segments (in an earlier analysis) were productive either about 87% or about 30% of the time. Listed as cytomegalovirus-associated were approximately 160 TCR beta chains.

There are 15 residues in the CDR3. V dropped 4 bases and J dropped 3 bases, with 15 bases sitting between them. Looked up from germline, CDR1 is MNHNS and CDR2 is SASEGT. 13 Jbeta primers and 60 Vbeta primers were used for the PCR. Data came from immunoSEQ multiplex PCR; TCRdb stores just in-frame clones and leaves some out. This repertoire includes around 100,000 clones. Material: PBMCs. The rearrangement links TRBV6-1 to TRBJ1-1, with a possible D match to TRBD1 (6 bases). This TCR derives from a man aged 35 to 55 in good health and CMV-seropositive. This chain's CDR3 is CASSVRVGGDTEAFF. The CDR3 nucleotides are TGTGCCAGCAGTGTCAGAGTTGGGGGCGACACTGAAGCTTTCTTT.